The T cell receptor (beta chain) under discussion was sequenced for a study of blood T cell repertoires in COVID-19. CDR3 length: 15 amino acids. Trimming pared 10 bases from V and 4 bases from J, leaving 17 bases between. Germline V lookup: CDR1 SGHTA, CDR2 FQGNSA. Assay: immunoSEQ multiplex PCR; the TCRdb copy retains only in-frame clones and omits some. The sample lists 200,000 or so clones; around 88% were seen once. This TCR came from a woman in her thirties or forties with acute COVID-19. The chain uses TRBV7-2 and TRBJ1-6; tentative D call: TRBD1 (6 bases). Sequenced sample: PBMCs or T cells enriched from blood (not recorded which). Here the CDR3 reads CATRDNGNYNSPLHF. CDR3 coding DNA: TGTGCCACCCGGGACAATGGGAATTATAATTCACCCCTCCACTTT.